This T cell receptor beta chain was sequenced during a study of shared clonotypes between healthy human individuals. This CDR3 comprises 13 residues. Per the germline V gene, CDR1 is ENHRY and CDR2 is SYGVKD. Trimming took off 4 bases at V and 5 bases at J, with 11 bases between the two ends. Assay execution took place at the deep level. Per the study methods: ImmunoSEQ output lacked quality scores and full-length reads, limiting matched filtering. Clones were sequenced by immunoSEQ multiplex PCR, and TCRdb holds only the in-frame ones, with some missing. The DNA gave D and trimming, while V, J and clone size come from that table. The data show about 2.4 million clones, with 90% to 95% seen just once and roughly 0.39% held by the top ten. Worth noting for this clone: What it binds is not known.

The study enrolled healthy HIV-negative adults without recent acute infections or vaccinations as donors. Overall study findings and caveats: Roughly 4.6% of naive CD4 clonotypes were common to a few donors.

The origin of this receptor is a man younger than 35 in good health. Some clones in this sample may be carry-over from other donors' samples. V and J are TRBV10-3 and TRBJ1-1, with TRBD1 as a possible D gene (5 bases). The sequencing sample was made of naive CD4+ T cells from PBMCs. As to subset: CD45RA+ positively selected. CDR3 coding DNA: TGTGCCATCAGTGGTCGGGGGGATACTGAAGCTTTCTTT. This translates into CAISGRGDTEAFF.